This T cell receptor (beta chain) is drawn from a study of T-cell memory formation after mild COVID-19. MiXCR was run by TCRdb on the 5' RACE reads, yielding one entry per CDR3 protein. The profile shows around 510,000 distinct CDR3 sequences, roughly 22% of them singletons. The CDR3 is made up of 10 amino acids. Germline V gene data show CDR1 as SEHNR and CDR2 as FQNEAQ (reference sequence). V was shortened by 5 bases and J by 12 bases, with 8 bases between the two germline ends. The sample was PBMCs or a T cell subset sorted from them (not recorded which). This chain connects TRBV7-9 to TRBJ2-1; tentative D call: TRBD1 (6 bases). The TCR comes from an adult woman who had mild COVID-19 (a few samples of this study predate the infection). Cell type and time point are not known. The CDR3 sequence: CASSGGTQFF. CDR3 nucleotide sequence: TGTGCCAGCAGCGGGGGCACGCAGTTCTTC.